One sample yielded the 25 T cell receptor beta chains listed below, sequenced in a study of cytomegalovirus exposure and HLA in healthy donors. Primers for the PCR totalled 60 Vbeta and 13 Jbeta. Only in-frame clones appear in the TCRdb table, and some are missing; sequencing was by immunoSEQ multiplex PCR. The sample data list 55,000 to 85,000 clones. Sequencing was done on a sample of PBMCs. The receptors were gathered from a female donor in good health and CMV-seropositive.

The CDR3 DNA follows: TGTGCCAGCTCACCACAGGGGAATCAGCCCCAGCATTTT. It translates to CASSPQGNQPQHF. The chain combines TRBV18 with TRBJ1-5; tentatively, D is TRBD1 (5 bases). Between the trimmed V and J ends, which lost 1 base and 4 bases, there was a span of 5 bases. This CDR3 spans 13 amino acids. Germline assignment: CDR1 KGHSH and CDR2 LQKENI.

The chain couples TRBV7-9 to TRBJ1-6; D is ambiguous. Germline CDR1 reads SEHNR; CDR2 reads FQNEAQ (reference sequence). The CDR3 extends over 12 amino acids. Trimming cost V 5 bases and J 9 bases, with 8 bases left between them. The DNA for the CDR3 is TGTGCCAGCAGCCCCTCCGGTTCACCCCTCCACTTT. This sequence encodes CASSPSGSPLHF.

The chain joins TRBV4-3 to TRBJ2-5; TRBD2 matches at 10 bases. The CDR3 sequence is 17 residues long. J lost 4 bases, V lost 0 bases, and 8 bases had no gene match. CDR1 LGHNA and CDR2 YSLEER come from the germline V gene. CDR3 loop: CASSQEGEAGGRETQYF. CDR3 DNA sequence: TGCGCCAGCAGCCAAGAAGGGGAAGCGGGGGGGAGAGAGACCCAGTACTTC.

V usage is TRBV5-3 and J usage is TRBJ1-2, with 7 nucleotides matching TRBD1. TRBV5-3 is an ORF; its function is uncertain. The J segment lost 0 bases and the V segment lost 4 bases, leaving 9 bases of the junction unmatched. CDR3 length: 16 amino acids. CDR3 amino acids: CARSPRMDRSNYGYTF. For the CDR3, the DNA is TGTGCCAGAAGCCCCCGAATGGACAGGTCTAACTATGGCTACACCTTC.

The chain is built from TRBV20-1 and TRBJ2-7, with 7 bases identical to TRBD1. This CDR3 region has 11 residues. With V trimmed by 6 bases and J by 7 bases, 6 bases remained unmatched. In germline, CDR1 is DFQATT, CDR2 SNEGSKA (reference sequence). CDR3 region: CSASGTDEQYF. The CDR3 nucleotides read TGCAGTGCCTCTGGGACAGATGAGCAGTACTTC.

This chain uses TRBV5-1 with TRBJ1-5, with 7 bases identical to TRBD1. This CDR3 spans 14 amino acids. V lost 0 bases and J lost 4; bases outside the gene matches: 1. The germline V gene encodes CDR1 SGHRS and CDR2 YFSETQ. In nucleotides, the CDR3 is TGCGCCAGCAGCTTGGGGGGACAGAATCAGCCCCAGCATTTT. It yields the protein CASSLGGQNQPQHF.

Here the CDR3 reads CASSYPDWDTEAFF. The CDR3 DNA reads as TGTGCCAGCAGCTACCCGGACTGGGACACTGAAGCTTTCTTT. The V call is TRBV7-8, the J call TRBJ1-1; D gene ambiguous. V lost 4 bases to trimming and J lost 3 bases, with 12 bases between them. The CDR3 has 14 residues. Germline-derived CDR1 and CDR2 are SGHVS and FQNEAQ.

The genes are TRBV28 and TRBJ2-1; 8 positions match TRBD1. Trimming at V came to 6 bases and at J to 6 bases, leaving 7 bases not matched to a gene. In germline, CDR1 is MDHEN, CDR2 SYDVKM. This CDR3 is 14 amino acids long. CDR3 residues: CASRGQGVANEQFF. CDR3 DNA: TGTGCCAGCAGAGGACAGGGAGTCGCCAATGAGCAGTTCTTC.

The rearrangement links TRBV18 to TRBJ2-6; D not certain. Trimming removed 5 bases from V and 2 bases from J, with 16 bases in between. Germline V CDR1 and CDR2: KGHSH, LQKENI. The CDR3 sequence is 17 residues long. CDR3 DNA: TGTGCCAGCTCAGAACAGCTTATGGCCACTGGGGCCAACGTCCTGACTTTC. This codes for CASSEQLMATGANVLTF.

This chain uses TRBV4-2 with TRBJ1-2; TRBD1 matches 8 bases. With 0 bases clipped from V and 6 bases from J, the junction kept 12 bases outside the gene matches. The CDR3 is made up of 17 amino acids. Germline V gene lookup returns CDR1 LGHNA and CDR2 YNFKEQ. The CDR3 is CASSQDRGARGRNGYTF. The DNA of the CDR3 is TGTGCCAGCAGCCAAGATAGGGGGGCCAGGGGGCGAAATGGCTACACCTTC.

The chain couples TRBV28 to TRBJ2-7, with D perhaps matching TRBD1 (6 bases). V was cut by 8 bases and J by 1 base, with 18 bases left in between. The germline CDR1 and CDR2 sequences are MDHEN and SYDVKM. The CDR3 totals 15 residues. The CDR3, as DNA: TGTGCCAGCGAAACTCCTGGGGGCGGTTCCTACGAGCAGTACTTC. The encoded protein is CASETPGGGSYEQYF.

The chain couples TRBV18 to TRBJ2-7; tentatively, D is TRBD1 (5 bases). CDR3 size: 13 residues. Germline V lookup: CDR1 KGHSH, CDR2 LQKENI. Trimming pared 4 bases from V and 4 bases from J, leaving 11 bases between. CDR3 nucleotides: TGTGCCAGCTCACAGACAGCCGGGTACGAGCAGTACTTC. This sequence encodes CASSQTAGYEQYF.

This chain uses TRBV10-1 with TRBJ1-2; no definite D call. Trimming shortened V by 1 base and J by 6 bases, and 9 bases separated the two germline ends. CDR1 WNHNN and CDR2 SYGVQD come from the germline V gene (reference sequence). This CDR3 is built from 13 residues. The DNA for the CDR3 is TGCGCCAGCAGTGAGTTGTGGCATGATGGCTACACCTTC. Protein product: CASSELWHDGYTF.

This chain connects TRBV6-1 to TRBJ2-5, with D possibly being TRBD2 (6 bases). Germline V gene data show CDR1 as MNHNS and CDR2 as SASEGT. Trimming took off 3 bases at V and 1 base at J, with 12 bases between the two ends. The CDR3 consists of 15 residues. The CDR3 reads CASSDAGRIQETQYF. The CDR3 DNA reads TGTGCCAGCAGTGATGCGGGGCGAATCCAAGAGACCCAGTACTTC.

The rearrangement uses TRBV5-1 and TRBJ1-4; 10 bases align to TRBD1. The CDR3 has 14 residues. Germline CDR1 is SGHRS and CDR2 is YFSETQ. The V gene end was trimmed by 5 bases and the J gene end by 8 bases; junction bases not matched to a gene: 6. The CDR3 DNA sequence: TGCGCCAGCAGACTGACAGGGGGCAGAGAAAAACTGTTTTTT. Translated: CASRLTGGREKLFF.

V and J are TRBV6-5 and TRBJ2-7; D is possibly TRBD1 (6 bases). V lost 8 bases, J lost 0 bases, and 17 bases lay in between. Germline values: CDR1 MNHEY, CDR2 SVGAGI. This CDR3 is built from 15 residues. DNA for the CDR3: TGTGCCAGCGGACCCCGGGGACAAGGCTCCTACGAGCAGTACTTC. Amino acid sequence: CASGPRGQGSYEQYF.

This chain uses TRBV7-2 with TRBJ1-1; D ambiguous. V was pared by 5 bases and J by 0 bases, with 7 bases between. CDR3 length equals 13 residues. Looked up from germline, CDR1 is SGHTA and CDR2 is FQGNSA. CDR3 DNA: TGTGCCAGCAGCCCCTACTTGAACACTGAAGCTTTCTTT. It specifies CASSPYLNTEAFF.

CDR3 residues: CASSLNGAGRAGNTIYF. CDR3 DNA sequence: TGTGCCAGCAGCCTCAATGGGGCAGGGCGAGCTGGAAACACCATATATTTT. The chain has TRBV7-2 and TRBJ1-3, with D possibly TRBD1 on 5 matching bases. V lost 5 bases and J lost 2, with 19 bases in between. Germline V CDR1 and CDR2: SGHTA, FQGNSA. CDR3 length: 17 amino acids.

The chain is built from TRBV27 and TRBJ2-2; 7 nucleotides match TRBD1. CDR3 length: 14 residues. Germline CDR1 reads MNHEY; CDR2 reads SMNVEV (reference sequence). V was clipped by 6 bases and J by 3 bases; unmatched bases: 4. CDR3: CASSRTGDTGELFF. The CDR3, as DNA: TGTGCCAGCAGCCGGACAGGAGACACCGGGGAGCTGTTTTTT.

The rearrangement uses TRBV28 and TRBJ1-5; D is undetermined. V dropped 6 bases and J dropped 0 bases, with 6 bases sitting between them. The length of the CDR3 is 13 residues. Looked up from germline, CDR1 is MDHEN and CDR2 is SYDVKM. CDR3 sequence reads: CASRRDSNQPQHF. The CDR3, as DNA: TGTGCCAGCAGAAGAGATAGCAATCAGCCCCAGCATTTT.

V is TRBV20-1 and J is TRBJ1-2; TRBD1 might be the D (6 bases). The length of the CDR3 is 11 residues. The germline V gene has CDR1 DFQATT and CDR2 SNEGSKA (reference sequence). V lost 4 bases and J lost 4, with 7 bases in between. CDR3 sequence: CSAMDSYGYTF. Here the CDR3 DNA reads TGCAGTGCTATGGACAGCTATGGCTACACCTTC.

The chain links TRBV7-2 to TRBJ2-7, with D possibly being TRBD2 (5 bases). The V and J ends lost 3 bases and 3 bases respectively, with 15 bases between them. Germline CDR1 and CDR2: SGHTA and FQGNSA. There are 15 residues in the CDR3. In nucleotides, the CDR3 is TGTGCCAGCAGCTTGTATCGGGGAGTATACTACGAGCAGTACTTC. As protein: CASSLYRGVYYEQYF.

The chain recombines TRBV7-9 with TRBJ2-1; 8 positions agree with TRBD1. Germline V gene lookup returns CDR1 SEHNR and CDR2 FQNEAQ (reference sequence). Losses at the gene ends were 5 bases for V and 8 bases for J; bases not matched to a gene: 2. The length of the CDR3 is 12 residues. The CDR3, as DNA: TGTGCCAGCAGCCCGACAGGGGATGAGCAGTTCTTC. This translates into CASSPTGDEQFF.

V is TRBV19 and J is TRBJ1-5; D may be TRBD1 (5 bases). Between the trimmed V and J ends, which lost 0 bases and 4 bases, there was a span of 13 bases. Looked up from germline, CDR1 is LNHDA and CDR2 is SQIVND (reference sequence). The CDR3 is made up of 16 amino acids. The CDR3, as DNA: TGTGCCAGTAGTATAGATCCCCGGACAAGTAATCAGCCCCAGCATTTT. It codes for CASSIDPRTSNQPQHF.

CDR3 nucleotide sequence: TGTGCCAGCAGCTTGAGGGGGCCGGCTGAAGCTTTCTTT. Residues: CASSLRGPAEAFF. J is TRBJ1-1 and V is TRBV13; 7 positions agree with TRBD1. From germline, CDR1 is PRHDT and CDR2 FYEKMQ (reference sequence). V trimming: 3 bases; J trimming: 6 bases; junction bases outside the gene matches: 4. This CDR3 contains 13 residues. The variable domain in full, completed from reference TRBV13 and TRBJ1-1, reads AAGVIQSPRHLIKEKRETATLKCYPIPRHDTVYWYQQGPGQDPQFLISFYEKMQSDKGSIPDRFSAQQFSDYHSELNMSSLELGDSALYFCASSLRGPAEAFFGQGTRLTVV.